This note documents a single TCR beta chain sequence. Its antigen is unidentified. This CDR3 is 15 amino acids long. V dropped 2 bases and J dropped 7 bases, with 15 bases sitting between them. From germline, CDR1 is ENHRY and CDR2 SYGVKD. Terminally differentiated effector memory CD45RA+ cells were excluded by CCR7 positive selection of CD45RO-negative cells. This specimen belongs to a study of shared clonotypes between healthy human individuals. Overall study: CD4 naive cells filled three plates per donor, CD4 memory three, CD8 naive two and CD8 memory one. Whole-study findings and limits: Apart from blood, nothing was sampled; tissue repertoires likely differ. Non-shared clonotypes had lower generation probabilities than clonotypes shared by all four sorted-subset donors.

Repertoires were generated with immunoSEQ multiplex PCR, while TCRdb's copy carries only in-frame clones and drops some. The sample lists some 2,100,000 clones, approximately 94% occurring once. The sample taken for sequencing was naive CD8+ T cells from PBMCs. The source is a man aged 18 to 35 in good health. Some clones in this sample may be carry-over from other donors' samples. J is TRBJ2-1 and V is TRBV10-3; possibly TRBD1 for D (6 bases). CDR3 sequence: CAISEAVGGTNEQFF. The CDR3 nucleotides read TGTGCCATCAGTGAGGCGGTAGGGGGAACAAATGAGCAGTTCTTC.